This passage covers 10 T cell receptor beta chains from one sample sequenced in a study of beta chain features in type 1 diabetes. Isolated RNA was reverse transcribed in full, so expressed TCRB transcripts were sequenced. Some clones are missing from TCRdb's copy, which holds only in-frame ones; the method was immunoSEQ multiplex PCR. The sample has around 500,000 clones; around 10% are singletons. The sequenced sample was naive CD4+ T cells from blood. The receptors were gathered from a woman under 30 in good health.

This clone has just a few counts. The V call is TRBV7-2, the J call TRBJ2-5, with unresolved D. V dropped 4 bases and J dropped 1 base, with 7 bases sitting between them. Germline CDR1 is SGHTA and CDR2 is FQGNSA. This CDR3 is built from 13 residues. The CDR3 coding sequence is TGTGCCAGCAGCTCAACCATCCAAGAGACCCAGTACTTC. It codes for CASSSTIQETQYF.

The rearrangement links TRBV19 to TRBJ1-5; a possible D gene is TRBD1 (6 bases). The CDR3 length is 16 residues. The ends were cut back, 6 bases at V and 0 bases at J, with 15 bases in the middle. Germline V lookup: CDR1 LNHDA, CDR2 SQIVND (reference sequence). CDR3 loop: CASRGGTPTSNQPQHF. As DNA, the CDR3 is TGTGCCAGTAGGGGAGGGACACCTACTAGCAATCAGCCCCAGCATTTT.

This clone has just a few counts. This rearrangement joins TRBV6-1 to TRBJ2-5; D remains ambiguous. Looked up from germline, CDR1 is MNHNS and CDR2 is SASEGT. V lost 4 bases, J lost 0 bases, and 6 bases lay in between. The CDR3 is made up of 13 amino acids. The CDR3 DNA sequence: TGTGCCAGCAGTGTAGGGTACCAAGAGACCCAGTACTTC. It encodes CASSVGYQETQYF.

The CDR3 reads CASSFPGSAEAFF. Here the CDR3 DNA reads TGTGCCAGCAGTTTTCCGGGGAGCGCTGAAGCTTTCTTT. The V gene is TRBV28, the J gene TRBJ1-1; D is unresolved. V lost 3 bases to trimming and J lost 6 bases, with 11 bases between them. This CDR3 contains 13 residues. From germline, CDR1 is MDHEN and CDR2 SYDVKM.

This clone was counted between two and nine times. The chain joins TRBV11-2 to TRBJ2-3; D may be TRBD2 (5 bases). Germline CDR1 and CDR2: SGHAT and FQNNGV. This CDR3 contains 15 residues. V lost 1 base to trimming and J lost 1 base, with 9 bases between them. CDR3 protein: CASSLGRTGTDTQYF. For the CDR3, the DNA is TGTGCCAGCAGCTTAGGGAGGACTGGCACAGATACGCAGTATTTT.

In this sample, this clone turned up a few times. J is TRBJ1-6 and V is TRBV14; no clear D. The CDR3 extends over 15 amino acids. Per the germline V gene, CDR1 is SGHDN and CDR2 is FVKESK. V lost 1 base and J 8 bases, leaving 12 bases between the germline ends. This chain's CDR3 is CASSQGTSLYSPLHF. In DNA, the CDR3 is TGTGCCAGCAGCCAAGGAACGAGCCTCTATTCACCCCTCCACTTT.

This clone was seen a few times. The chain recombines TRBV5-1 with TRBJ1-1; TRBD1 aligns across 8 bases. CDR3 length equals 14 residues. With 3 bases clipped from V and 4 bases from J, the junction kept 5 bases outside the gene matches. The germline V gene has CDR1 SGHRS and CDR2 YFSETQ. The CDR3 bases are TGCGCCAGCAGCTCCGGGGACAGGACCACTGAAGCTTTCTTT. Translated, it gives CASSSGDRTTEAFF.

On this clone itself: The sample has other DNA sequences that encode this CDR3 too. The chain recombines TRBV7-8 with TRBJ2-3; D is uncertain. This CDR3 has 12 amino acids. Germline lookup yields CDR1 SGHVS and CDR2 FQNEAQ. V shed 2 bases and J shed 6 bases, with 6 bases lying between them. For the CDR3, the DNA is TGTGCCAGCAGCTTACGGACGGATACGCAGTATTTT. Translated, it gives CASSLRTDTQYF.

The chain carries TRBV14 and TRBJ1-6; D perhaps matches TRBD1 (5 bases). This CDR3 region has 15 residues. Per germline, CDR1 SGHDN and CDR2 FVKESK. Trimming took 4 bases from V and 9 from J, leaving 16 bases between them. The DNA for the CDR3 is TGTGCCAGCAGCCTCTTGGACACCCCTGGTTCACCCCTCCACTTT. Encoded protein: CASSLLDTPGSPLHF.

The table lists this clone with a few counts. CDR3 residues: CASSRQSNQPQHF. The CDR3 DNA follows: TGTGCCAGCAGCCGACAGTCCAATCAGCCCCAGCATTTT. The rearrangement uses TRBV2 and TRBJ1-5; tentatively, D is TRBD1 (5 bases). CDR1 and CDR2 from the germline V gene are SNHLY and FYNNEI. This CDR3 region has 13 residues. Trimming shortened V by 6 bases and J by 3 bases, and 9 bases separated the two germline ends.